The next 23 T cell receptor beta chains were all read from a single sample in a study of neurological immune-mediated disorders. MiXCR was run by TCRdb on the 5' RACE reads, yielding one entry per CDR3 protein. Of around 30,000 distinct CDR3 sequences listed, about 1.4% are singletons. Sequencing input: PBMCs. The receptor set was obtained from a woman aged 30 to 39 with multiple sclerosis.

Ten or more counts support this clonotype. The V call is TRBV7-9, the J call TRBJ2-6; D not resolved. The V gene's germline CDR1 is SEHNR and CDR2 FQNEAQ (reference sequence). The CDR3 loop spans 14 amino acids. The V gene lost 5 bases and the J gene lost 4 bases, with 9 bases spanning the gap. CDR3 bases: TGTGCCAGCAGCCCCCGAGCGGGGGCCAACGTCCTGACTTTC. Amino acid sequence: CASSPRAGANVLTF.

This clonotype showed up many times. The rearrangement joins TRBV5-1 to TRBJ2-2; D is undetermined. Germline V gives CDR1 SGHRS, CDR2 YFSETQ. CDR3 size: 15 residues. Deletions cut 0 bases from V and 2 bases from J, with 8 bases between. The CDR3: CASSLVSPNTGELFF. CDR3 bases: TGCGCCAGCAGCTTGGTTAGCCCCAACACCGGGGAGCTGTTTTTT. The full variable domain, its missing parts supplied by reference TRBV5-1 and TRBJ2-2, is KAGVTQTPRYLIKTRGQQVTLSCSPISGHRSVSWYQQTPGQGLQFLFEYFSETQRNKGNFPGRFSGRQFSNSRSEMNVSTLELGDSALYLCASSLVSPNTGELFFGEGSRLTVL.

This clonotype was detected ten times or more. The chain couples TRBV18 to TRBJ2-1; no clear D. The V end was cut by 0 bases, the J end by 7 bases, with 7 bases between. CDR3 size: 13 residues. Per the germline V gene, CDR1 is KGHSH and CDR2 is LQKENI. This chain's CDR3 is CASSPPVANEQFF. In DNA form, the CDR3 reads TGTGCCAGCTCACCACCGGTGGCAAATGAGCAGTTCTTC. The full variable domain, its missing parts supplied by reference TRBV18 and TRBJ2-1, is NAGVMQNPRHLVRRRGQEARLRCSPMKGHSHVYWYRQLPEEGLKFMVYLQKENIIDESGMPKERFSAEFPKEGPSILRIQQVVRGDSAAYFCASSPPVANEQFFGPGTRLTVL.

This clonotype was observed at least ten times. The J gene is TRBJ2-5, the V gene TRBV29-1, with D possibly TRBD1 on 6 matching bases. With 0 bases removed from V and 3 bases from J, the gap between germline ends came to 8 bases. There are 13 residues in the CDR3. Germline-derived CDR1 and CDR2 are SQVTM and ANQGSEA. The CDR3 sequence is CSVEDWTEETQYF. The DNA for the CDR3 is TGCAGCGTTGAAGACTGGACAGAAGAGACCCAGTACTTC.

This clonotype has a count of ten or more. The V call is TRBV6-1, the J call TRBJ2-1, with D possibly being TRBD1 or TRBD2 (5 bases each). With 8 bases removed from V and 9 bases from J, the gap between germline ends came to 17 bases. The CDR3 sequence is 13 residues long. The germline gives CDR1 MNHNS, CDR2 SASEGT. The CDR3 sequence: CASGRDPDIEQFF. The DNA of the CDR3 is TGTGCCAGCGGCCGGGACCCTGACATTGAGCAGTTCTTC.

This clonotype occurred many times. The rearrangement uses TRBV6-2 or TRBV6-3 and TRBJ2-3, with D hard to call. The CDR3 totals 17 residues. The V gene's germline CDR1 is MNHEY and CDR2 SVGEGT. V was pared by 0 bases and J by 0 bases, with 13 bases between. CDR3 in amino acids: CASSYSIERHSTDTQYF. DNA of the CDR3: TGTGCCAGCAGTTACTCGATAGAACGTCATAGCACAGATACGCAGTATTTT.

The chain employs TRBV18 and TRBJ1-5; unclear D gene. The CDR3 totals 15 residues. The V gene's germline CDR1 is KGHSH and CDR2 LQKENI. V lost 3 bases to trimming and J lost 2 bases, with 11 bases between them. In DNA, the CDR3 is TGTGCCAGCTCACCGTCGACCTTCCGCAATCAGCCCCAGCATTTT. This codes for CASSPSTFRNQPQHF.

This sequence joins TRBV7-2 and TRBJ2-1; 14 bases align to TRBD2. Trimming removed 3 bases from V and 1 base from J; junction bases left unmatched: 5. The germline CDR1 and CDR2 sequences are SGHTA and FQGNSA. The CDR3 has 18 residues. This chain's CDR3 is CASSFSTSGGASYNEQFF. CDR3 in DNA: TGTGCCAGCAGCTTCTCGACTAGCGGGGGGGCGTCCTACAATGAGCAGTTCTTC.

This clonotype has at least ten counts. V gene TRBV5-1 combines with J gene TRBJ1-3, with 7 bases identical to TRBD1. After removal of 5 bases from V and 0 bases from J, the junction contained 2 bases not matched to a gene. The CDR3 length is 14 residues. Per the germline V gene, CDR1 is SGHRS and CDR2 is YFSETQ. Here the CDR3 reads CASRTGSSGNTIYF. For the CDR3, the DNA is TGCGCCAGCAGGACAGGGTCCTCTGGAAACACCATATATTTT. The whole variable domain, filled in from reference TRBV5-1 and TRBJ1-3, reads KAGVTQTPRYLIKTRGQQVTLSCSPISGHRSVSWYQQTPGQGLQFLFEYFSETQRNKGNFPGRFSGRQFSNSRSEMNVSTLELGDSALYLCASRTGSSGNTIYFGEGSWLTVV.

This clonotype was counted at least ten times. The CDR3 nucleotides read TGCAGTGCTCTACCGGTGGGGTATGGCGAGCAGTACTTC. It encodes CSALPVGYGEQYF. The rearrangement joins TRBV20-1 to TRBJ2-7; no firm D call. This CDR3 is 13 amino acids long. V was clipped by 5 bases and J by 6 bases, with 17 bases between them. Germline values: CDR1 DFQATT, CDR2 SNEGSKA (reference sequence).

This clonotype showed up many times. This chain uses TRBV7-2 with TRBJ1-3; no definite D call. The CDR3 is 13 residues long. V lost 5 bases and J 4 bases, leaving 9 bases between the germline ends. The germline gives CDR1 SGHTA, CDR2 FQGNSA. CDR3 region: CASSPSQGNTIYF. The CDR3, as DNA: TGTGCCAGCAGCCCCTCCCAGGGAAACACCATATATTTT. The full variable domain, its missing parts supplied by reference TRBV7-2 and TRBJ1-3, is GAGVSQSPSNKVTEKGKDVELRCDPISGHTALYWYRQSLGQGLEFLIYFQGNSAPDKSGLPSDRFSAERTGGSVSTLTIQRTQQEDSAVYLCASSPSQGNTIYFGEGSWLTVV.

This clonotype was seen ten or more times. The V gene is TRBV12-3 or TRBV12-4, the J gene TRBJ2-7, with D unclear. The CDR3 is 13 amino acids. The ends were cut back, 3 bases at V and 2 bases at J, with 8 bases in the middle. CDR3 residues: CASSFWQTYEQYF. As DNA, the CDR3 is TGTGCCAGCAGTTTTTGGCAGACCTACGAGCAGTACTTC.

This clonotype was counted many times. The V gene is TRBV10-3, the J gene TRBJ2-1; D not resolved. The CDR3 totals 14 residues. Trimming left V 0 bases short and J 3 bases short, with 6 bases between. From germline, CDR1 is ENHRY and CDR2 SYGVKD. The CDR3 here is CAISESEDYNEQFF. The CDR3 DNA reads TGTGCCATCAGTGAGTCAGAGGACTACAATGAGCAGTTCTTC.

This clonotype was recorded many times. The J gene is TRBJ1-1, the V gene TRBV6-6; D unresolved. The germline CDR1 and CDR2 sequences are MNHNY and SVGAGI (reference sequence). There are 13 residues in the CDR3. With 5 bases removed from V and 0 bases from J, the gap between germline ends came to 7 bases. CDR3 residues: CASSTDLNTEAFF. The CDR3 nucleotides are TGTGCCAGCAGTACGGACCTGAACACTGAAGCTTTCTTT.

This clonotype was counted at least ten times. The chain recombines TRBV5-1 with TRBJ1-6; D ambiguous. V was shortened by 0 bases and J by 8 bases, with 6 bases between the two germline ends. The germline CDR1 and CDR2 sequences are SGHRS and YFSETQ. The CDR3 consists of 13 residues. The CDR3 DNA follows: TGCGCCAGCAGCTTGGCCCCTGATTCACCCCTCCACTTT. Amino acids: CASSLAPDSPLHF.

This clonotype was seen many times. The chain couples TRBV7-2 to TRBJ2-5, with D perhaps TRBD1 (6 bases). Trimming left V 4 bases short and J 3 bases short, with 15 bases between. The CDR3 length is 15 residues. Per germline, CDR1 SGHTA and CDR2 FQGNSA. The CDR3 nucleotides read TGTGCCAGCAGCTCTGACACAGGGCACGAAGAGACCCAGTACTTC. It codes for CASSSDTGHEETQYF.

This clonotype has at least ten counts. This chain connects TRBV20-1 to TRBJ2-4, with 9 bases identical to TRBD1. CDR3 size: 17 residues. CDR1 is DFQATT, CDR2 SNEGSKA, per germline (reference sequence). Trimming cost V 4 bases and J 2 bases; bases outside gene matches: 12. The CDR3 reads CSAISGSDRGPKNIQYF. The CDR3 DNA sequence: TGCAGTGCTATTTCGGGGTCGGACAGGGGTCCCAAAAACATTCAGTACTTC.

This clonotype came up many times. The chain uses TRBV5-1 and TRBJ1-1, with TRBD1 as a possible D gene (5 bases). Germline V gene lookup returns CDR1 SGHRS and CDR2 YFSETQ. CDR3 length: 12 amino acids. Trimming took off 5 bases at V and 9 bases at J, with 14 bases between the two ends. The chain's CDR3 is CASSWDGGKAFF. The CDR3, as DNA: TGCGCCAGCAGTTGGGACGGAGGGAAAGCTTTCTTT. Full variable domain (missing parts from reference TRBV5-1 and TRBJ1-1): KAGVTQTPRYLIKTRGQQVTLSCSPISGHRSVSWYQQTPGQGLQFLFEYFSETQRNKGNFPGRFSGRQFSNSRSEMNVSTLELGDSALYLCASSWDGGKAFFGQGTRLTVV.

This chain joins TRBV7-2 and TRBJ1-1; 8 nucleotides agree with TRBD1. CDR3 length: 13 amino acids. V gave up 6 bases and J gave up 3 bases; unmatched junction bases: 3. Per the germline V gene, CDR1 is SGHTA and CDR2 is FQGNSA. This CDR3 reads CASSRDRYTEAFF. The CDR3 bases are TGTGCCAGCAGTCGGGACAGGTACACTGAAGCTTTCTTT.

In this sample, this clonotype turned up many times. The chain carries TRBV10-2 and TRBJ2-2, with D unclear. Trimming shortened V by 3 bases and J by 7 bases, and 6 bases separated the two germline ends. The length of the CDR3 is 12 residues. Germline lookup yields CDR1 WSHSY and CDR2 SAAADI. Here the CDR3 reads CASSDQFGELFF. The CDR3 coding sequence is TGCGCCAGCAGTGATCAGTTCGGGGAGCTGTTTTTT.

At least ten counts were recorded for this clonotype. V is TRBV15 and J is TRBJ2-7; 7 bases are a match to TRBD1. This CDR3 spans 15 amino acids. CDR1 is LNHNV and CDR2 is YYDKDF in the germline V gene (reference sequence). The V gene end was trimmed by 2 bases and the J gene end by 6 bases; junction bases not matched to a gene: 10. This CDR3 reads CATSRPPTGWSEQYF. In DNA, the CDR3 is TGTGCCACCAGCAGACCCCCGACAGGGTGGAGCGAGCAGTACTTC.

This clonotype showed up many times. The chain couples TRBV2 to TRBJ2-3, with a weak D call TRBD1 (5 bases). The germline V gene encodes CDR1 SNHLY and CDR2 FYNNEI. The CDR3 spans 14 residues. The germline V and J ends were trimmed by 7 bases and 0 bases, with 11 bases remaining between them. The CDR3 bases are TGTGCCAGCAAGGGGTACGGAAGCACAGATACGCAGTATTTT. As protein: CASKGYGSTDTQYF.

Ten or more counts support this clonotype. The chain is built from TRBV7-9 and TRBJ1-5; D gene unclear. The length of the CDR3 is 12 residues. The germline V and J ends were trimmed by 3 bases and 0 bases, with 0 bases remaining between them. Per germline, CDR1 SEHNR and CDR2 FQNEAQ (reference sequence). This chain's CDR3 is CASSFSNQPQHF. The CDR3 nucleotides read TGTGCCAGCAGCTTTAGCAATCAGCCCCAGCATTTT.